This paragraph covers one TCR beta chain sequence. Its antigen remains undetermined. The input lacks base qualities; no much larger clone sits a single base away. This entry comes from a study of CD8+ T cells in alopecia areata (dated by TCRdb to 2016 to 2019). A note on the overall study: The treated patients, all with moderate-to-severe alopecia areata, were enrolled in an open-label pilot trial of oral tofacitinib given at 5 to 10 mg twice daily. Biopsies were taken from tofacitinib-treated patients at baseline and at 4 and 24 weeks of treatment, and a later scalp biopsy was taken in several of the tofacitinib-treated patients. Tofacitinib was administered for 6 to 18 months, and 6 months of follow-up off drug were then conducted to assess delayed response and recurrence. On the human side, TCRbeta sequencing was run on scalp tissue and on sorted CD4+ and CD8+ peripheral blood T cells from healthy controls and from alopecia areata patients with either patchy or totalis/universalis disease. immunoSEQ multiplex PCR using 35 Vbeta forward primers and 13 Jbeta reverse primers was used to amplify TCRbeta CDR3 regions. Scalp clonality was compared across normal scalp (n=4), patchy alopecia areata scalp (n=8), and alopecia totalis/universalis scalp (n=8). RNA was extracted with the PAXgene miRNA kit for fixed scalp, the miRNeasy kit for PBMCs, and the RNeasy kit for mouse skin. To study T cell clonal expansion in alopecia areata, the researchers applied high-throughput TCRbeta sequencing to both the C3H/HeJ mouse model and human patients.

Library generation was performed with the immunoSEQ multiplex PCR assay. RNA was extracted from all samples and reverse transcribed into cDNA as template for TCR sequencing. SuperScript III was used to make first-strand cDNA, primed with a 2:1 mix of oligo-dT and random hexamers. A synthetic immune receptor repertoire was used to gauge amplification bias, and whatever bias remained was removed computationally. As for the original processing: After raw reads were preprocessed to remove errors, the CDR3 was defined following IMGT conventions as running from the conserved cysteine to phenylalanine. To get clonality, Shannon entropy was normalized by log2 of the number of productive unique TCRs and the result was subtracted from 1. Scalp TCRbeta sequences were cross-referenced with sorted blood CD4 and CD8 repertoires so that the CD4 or CD8 identity of scalp clones could be inferred. Entries here come from immuneACCESS through TCRdb and include only in-frame sequences with V and J called. Some clones fail to appear in such tables; in the studies checked, an unresolved V gene covers under half of the shortfall, and the cause of the remainder is unknown. D and trimming were read from the DNA, whereas the V and J calls and clone size are those reported in that table. The sample table shows roughly 120,000 clones, and approximately 38% are seen once. In total, the top ten clones hold 3% to 3.5% of the sample.

General study outcomes and caveats: Unlike mouse skin, where gammadelta T cells dominate, normal human skin contains resident alphabeta T cells that get sequenced too, which complicates analysis of the scalp TCR repertoire. Shared TCR sequences between patients were less evident than in mice, which may be partly attributable to HLA diversity in the patient population. Lesional scalp, especially in alopecia totalis/universalis, showed higher clonality and more expanded CD8+ clones than normal scalp, suggesting antigenic drive.

From alopecia areata patients, peripheral blood was collected along with lesional scalp punch biopsies. PBMCs were isolated by density centrifugation and stained for CD3, CD4 and CD8, after which CD4+ and CD8+ T cells were sorted on a FACSAria. V is reduced by 5 bases and J by 8 bases, leaving a spacing of 15 bases between them. From the cysteine up to the phenylalanine, the CDR3 has a length of 12 residues. The DNA shown is the 36-base CDR3, in frame from base 1. From the germline V gene, CDR1 is SQVTM and CDR2 is ANQGSEA. The TCR comes from a human donor with alopecia areata. Sample: CD4+ T cells sorted from blood. The rearranged chain carries TRBV29-1 and TRBJ1-1; the D region possibly corresponds to TRBD1 (6 bases align). The CDR3 corresponds to CSVRPRGQEAFF. The DNA is TGCAGCGTTCGTCCCAGGGGTCAGGAAGCTTTCTTT.